This T cell receptor beta chain was recovered during a study of T-cell reconstitution after alpha-beta-depleted transplantation in children. A library of TCRbeta sequences, prepared with unique molecular identifiers, was generated. Using its own MiXCR run on the PCR reads, TCRdb lists one record per CDR3 protein. The table has about 48,000 distinct CDR3 sequences, less than 6% seen once. Deletions cut 5 bases from V and 2 bases from J, with 14 bases between. This CDR3 has 15 amino acids. This clonotype has a count of ten or more. This specimen consisted of PBMCs, mostly from graft donor cells, obtained 60 days after TCRalphabeta/CD19-depleted stem cell transplant. This TCR was sampled from a female patient aged 2-9 years who had a stem cell transplant for aplastic anemia, so the T cells may come from the graft donor. The genes are TRBV12-3 or TRBV12-4 and TRBJ2-3; D possibly corresponds to TRBD1 (6 bases). The chain's CDR3 is CASSPNRANTDTQYF. In DNA, the CDR3 is TGTGCCAGCAGTCCAAACAGGGCTAACACAGATACGCAGTATTTT.